This TCR beta chain is from a study of T cell changes during pregnancy in multiple sclerosis. This table comes from immunoSEQ multiplex PCR, and its TCRdb copy is limited to in-frame clones, with some not included. The sample contains 25,000 to 30,000 clones, roughly 87% of which appear only once. The junction had 12 bases not matched to a gene; V was cut back by 0 bases and J by 4 bases. CDR3 length: 19 amino acids. This sequence joins TRBV5-3 and TRBJ2-6; 8 nucleotides agree with TRBD2. TRBV5-3 is sorted into the ORF group, with uncertain function. Material: CD8+ T cells from peripheral blood mononuclear cells, obtained in the second trimester of pregnancy. The TCR sequence derives from a female donor with multiple sclerosis, enrolled in a pregnancy study. The chain's CDR3 is CARSLGVSGVSAGANVLTF. The DNA of the CDR3 is TGTGCCAGAAGCTTGGGGGTTAGCGGGGTCTCGGCGGGGGCCAACGTCCTGACTTTC.